This entry is about one TCR beta chain. What it recognizes is unknown. V gave up 3 bases and J gave up 7 bases, with 16 bases separating them. This CDR3 comprises 14 residues. Per germline, CDR1 PRHDT and CDR2 FYEKMQ (reference sequence). The data originate from a study of graft-versus-host responses after intestinal transplantation. Using immunoSEQ multiplex PCR, the repertoire was profiled, and TCRdb retains in-frame clones only, with some absent. This table holds about 86,000 clones, roughly nine tenths found once. This receptor was obtained from a human donor who received an intestinal transplant. The chain is built from TRBV13 and TRBJ2-7; a possible D gene is TRBD1 (6 bases). Sequencing was performed on unstimulated CD8+ T cells sorted from spleen or lymph node cells, taken before intestinal transplant. This CDR3 is CASSFPDRTGEQYF. DNA of the CDR3: TGTGCCAGCAGCTTCCCCGACAGGACGGGGGAGCAGTACTTC.